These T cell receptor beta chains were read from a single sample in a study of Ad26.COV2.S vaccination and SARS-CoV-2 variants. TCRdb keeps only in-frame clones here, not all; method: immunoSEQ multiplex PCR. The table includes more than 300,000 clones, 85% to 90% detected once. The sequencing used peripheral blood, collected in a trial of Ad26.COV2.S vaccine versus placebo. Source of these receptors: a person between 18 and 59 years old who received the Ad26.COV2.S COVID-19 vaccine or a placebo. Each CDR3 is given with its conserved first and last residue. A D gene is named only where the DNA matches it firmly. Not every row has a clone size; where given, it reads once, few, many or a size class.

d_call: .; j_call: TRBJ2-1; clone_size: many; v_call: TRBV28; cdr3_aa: CASSNTANNEQFF; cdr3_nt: TGTGCCAGCAGTAACACCGCTAACAATGAGCAGTTCTTC
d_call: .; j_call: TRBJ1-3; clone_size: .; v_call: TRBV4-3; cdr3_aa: CASSHQGSGNTIYF; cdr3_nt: TGCGCCAGCAGCCACCAGGGCTCTGGAAACACCATATATTTT
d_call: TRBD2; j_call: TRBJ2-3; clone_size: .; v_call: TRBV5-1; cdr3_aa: CASSPNLAGGRDTQYF; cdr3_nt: TGCGCCAGCAGCCCTAATCTAGCGGGGGGGCGCGATACGCAGTATTTT
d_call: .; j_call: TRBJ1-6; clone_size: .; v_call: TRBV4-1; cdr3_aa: CASSHPSGALPDNSPLHF; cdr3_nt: TGCGCCAGCAGCCATCCCTCAGGGGCACTTCCAGATAATTCACCCCTCCACTTT
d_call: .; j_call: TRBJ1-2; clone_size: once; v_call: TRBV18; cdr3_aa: CASSQIQGLRGYTF; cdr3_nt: TGTGCCAGCTCACAAATCCAGGGCCTACGCGGCTACACCTTC
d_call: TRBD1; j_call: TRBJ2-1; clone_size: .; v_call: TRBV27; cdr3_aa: CASSHTPYTGVSYNEQFF; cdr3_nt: TGTGCCAGCAGCCATACCCCATACACAGGGGTTTCATACAATGAGCAGTTCTTC
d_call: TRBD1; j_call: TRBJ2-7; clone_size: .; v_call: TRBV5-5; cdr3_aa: CASSFAGGYSYEQYF; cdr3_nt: TGTGCCAGCAGCTTTGCAGGGGGCTACTCCTACGAGCAGTACTTC
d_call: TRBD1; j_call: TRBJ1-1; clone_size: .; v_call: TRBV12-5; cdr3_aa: CASGIPTGGNTEAFF; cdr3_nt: TGTGCTAGTGGTATCCCAACAGGGGGGAACACTGAAGCTTTCTTT
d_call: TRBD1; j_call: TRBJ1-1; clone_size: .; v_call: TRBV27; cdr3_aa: CASSPIDRVNTEAFF; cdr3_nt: TGTGCCAGCAGTCCTATTGACAGGGTGAACACTGAAGCTTTCTTT
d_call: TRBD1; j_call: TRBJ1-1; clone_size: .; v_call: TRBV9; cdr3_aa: CASSRQPGTGDEAFF; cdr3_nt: TGTGCCAGCAGTCGCCAACCCGGGACAGGTGATGAAGCTTTCTTT